The clone carrying this T cell receptor (beta chain) has just a few counts. The repertoire was sequenced with immunoSEQ multiplex PCR; TCRdb's copy has only in-frame clones and lacks some. The table includes some 270,000 clones, roughly nine tenths detected once. Trimming took off 2 bases at V and 13 bases at J, with 15 bases between the two ends. CDR3 length: 14 residues. Germline CDR1 is MGHRA and CDR2 is YSYEKL. The data were obtained in a study of blood T cell repertoires in COVID-19. Study overall: Nucleic acid was either cDNA or gDNA, and it came from T cells, B-cell-depleted T cells, or PBMCs.

Participant ages covered about 18 to 89 years across 24 US areas. The sequenced sample consisted of PBMCs or T cells enriched from blood (not recorded which). The chain employs TRBV4-1 and TRBJ1-6; D is perhaps TRBD1 (5 bases). This receptor was obtained from a woman between 40 and 55 years old who had recovered from COVID-19. CDR3 bases: TGCGCCAGCAGCCAACTGGACACCCAAACGCCCCTCCACTTT. Amino acids: CASSQLDTQTPLHF.